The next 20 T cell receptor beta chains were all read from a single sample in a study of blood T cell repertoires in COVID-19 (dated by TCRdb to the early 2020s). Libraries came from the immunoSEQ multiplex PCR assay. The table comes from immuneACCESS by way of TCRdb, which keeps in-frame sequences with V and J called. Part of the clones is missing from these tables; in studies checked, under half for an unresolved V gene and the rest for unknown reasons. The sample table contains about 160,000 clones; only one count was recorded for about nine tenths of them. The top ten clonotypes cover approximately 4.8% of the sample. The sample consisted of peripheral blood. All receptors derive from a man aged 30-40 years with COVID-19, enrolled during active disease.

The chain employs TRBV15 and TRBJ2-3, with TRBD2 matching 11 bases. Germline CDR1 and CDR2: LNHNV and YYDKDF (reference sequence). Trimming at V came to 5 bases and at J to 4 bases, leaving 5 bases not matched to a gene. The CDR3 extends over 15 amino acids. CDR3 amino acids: CATSSWTSGSDTQYF. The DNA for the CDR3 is TGTGCCACCAGCTCCTGGACTAGCGGGTCAGATACGCAGTATTTT.

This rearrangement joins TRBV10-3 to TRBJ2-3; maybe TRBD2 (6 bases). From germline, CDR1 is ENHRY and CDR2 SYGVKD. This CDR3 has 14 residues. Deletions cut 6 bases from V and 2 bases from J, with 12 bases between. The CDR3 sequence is CAIRSGLNTDTQYF. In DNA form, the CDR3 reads TGTGCCATCAGATCGGGACTGAACACAGATACGCAGTATTTT.

This CDR3 reads CSASEDRDSSPLHF. DNA of the CDR3: TGCAGTGCTAGTGAGGACAGGGATAGTTCACCCCTCCACTTT. The chain couples TRBV20-1 to TRBJ1-6; 8 bases agree with TRBD1. Losses at the gene ends were 3 bases for V and 9 bases for J; bases not matched to a gene: 7. This CDR3 contains 14 residues. Germline CDR1 reads DFQATT; CDR2 reads SNEGSKA (reference sequence).

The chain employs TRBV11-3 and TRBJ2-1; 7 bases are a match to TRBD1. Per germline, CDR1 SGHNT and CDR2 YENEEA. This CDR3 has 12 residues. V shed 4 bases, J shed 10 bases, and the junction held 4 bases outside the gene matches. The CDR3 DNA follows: TGTGCCAGCAGCTCCCGGGACAGAGAGCAGTTCTTC. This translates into CASSSRDREQFF.

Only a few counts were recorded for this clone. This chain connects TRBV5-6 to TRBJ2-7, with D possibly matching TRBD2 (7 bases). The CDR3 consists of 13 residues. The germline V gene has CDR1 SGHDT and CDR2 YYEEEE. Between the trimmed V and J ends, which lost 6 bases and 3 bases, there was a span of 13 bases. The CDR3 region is CASTRGGGYEQYF. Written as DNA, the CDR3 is TGTGCCAGCACCCGGGGAGGGGGCTACGAGCAGTACTTC.

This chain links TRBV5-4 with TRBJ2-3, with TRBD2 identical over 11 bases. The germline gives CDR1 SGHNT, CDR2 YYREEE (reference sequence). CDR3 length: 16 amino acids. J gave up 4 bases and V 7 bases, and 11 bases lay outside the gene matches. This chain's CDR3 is CASAPSGGKEADTQYF. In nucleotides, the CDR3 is TGTGCCAGCGCACCTAGCGGGGGGAAGGAGGCAGATACGCAGTATTTT.

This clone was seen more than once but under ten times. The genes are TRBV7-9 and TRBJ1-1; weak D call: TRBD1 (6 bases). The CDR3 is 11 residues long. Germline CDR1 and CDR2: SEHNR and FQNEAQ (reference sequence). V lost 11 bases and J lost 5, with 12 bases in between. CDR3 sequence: CAASGDTEAFF. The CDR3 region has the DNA TGTGCCGCCTCAGGGGATACTGAAGCTTTCTTT.

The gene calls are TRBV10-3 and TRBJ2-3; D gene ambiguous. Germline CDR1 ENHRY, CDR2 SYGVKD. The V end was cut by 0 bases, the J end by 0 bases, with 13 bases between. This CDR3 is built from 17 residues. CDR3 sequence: CAISESILGQSTDTQYF. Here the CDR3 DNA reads TGTGCCATCAGTGAGTCGATCCTAGGCCAGAGCACAGATACGCAGTATTTT.

This CDR3 reads CASSAGQPGNTIYF. As DNA, the CDR3 is TGTGCCAGCAGCGCGGGACAGCCTGGAAACACCATATATTTT. The chain employs TRBV5-6 and TRBJ1-3; TRBD1 aligns across 7 bases. Per the germline V gene, CDR1 is SGHDT and CDR2 is YYEEEE. The CDR3 runs to 14 residues. V shed 4 bases and J 2 bases; nucleotides not matched to a gene: 3.

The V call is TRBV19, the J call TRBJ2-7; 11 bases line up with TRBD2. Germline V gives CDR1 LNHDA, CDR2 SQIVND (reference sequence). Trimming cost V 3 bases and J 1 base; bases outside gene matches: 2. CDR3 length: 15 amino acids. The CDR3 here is CASSITSGGSYEQYF. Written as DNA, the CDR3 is TGTGCCAGTAGTATTACTAGCGGGGGATCCTACGAGCAGTACTTC. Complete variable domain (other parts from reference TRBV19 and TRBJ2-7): DGGITQSPKYLFRKEGQNVTLSCEQNLNHDAMYWYRQDPGQGLRLIYYSQIVNDFQKGDIAEGYSVSREKKESFPLTVTSAQKNPTAFYLCASSITSGGSYEQYFGPGTRLTVT.

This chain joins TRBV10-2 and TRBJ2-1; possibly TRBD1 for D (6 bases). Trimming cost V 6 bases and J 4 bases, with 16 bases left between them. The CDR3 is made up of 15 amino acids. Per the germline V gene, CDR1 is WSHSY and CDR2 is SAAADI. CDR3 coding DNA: TGCGCCAGCAGGGACGCAGGGGCCTCATACAATGAGCAGTTCTTC. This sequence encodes CASRDAGASYNEQFF.

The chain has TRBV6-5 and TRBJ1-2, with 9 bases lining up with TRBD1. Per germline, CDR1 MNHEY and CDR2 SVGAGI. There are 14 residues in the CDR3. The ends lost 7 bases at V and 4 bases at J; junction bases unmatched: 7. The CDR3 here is CASTRRQGGYGYTF. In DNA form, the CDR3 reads TGTGCCAGCACTCGTAGACAGGGGGGCTATGGCTACACCTTC.

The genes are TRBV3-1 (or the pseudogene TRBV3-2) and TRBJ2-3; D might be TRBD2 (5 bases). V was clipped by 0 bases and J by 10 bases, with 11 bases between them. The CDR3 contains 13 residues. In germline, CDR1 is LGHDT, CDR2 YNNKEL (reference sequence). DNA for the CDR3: TGTGCCAGCAGCCAAGATTTCGGACTGCCGCAGTATTTT. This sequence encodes CASSQDFGLPQYF.

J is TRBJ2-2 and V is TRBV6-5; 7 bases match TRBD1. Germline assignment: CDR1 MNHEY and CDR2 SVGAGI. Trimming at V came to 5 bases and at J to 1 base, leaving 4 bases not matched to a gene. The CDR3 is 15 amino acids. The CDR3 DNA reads TGTGCCAGCAGTCCAGGGGACAGGAACACCGGGGAGCTGTTTTTT. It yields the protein CASSPGDRNTGELFF.

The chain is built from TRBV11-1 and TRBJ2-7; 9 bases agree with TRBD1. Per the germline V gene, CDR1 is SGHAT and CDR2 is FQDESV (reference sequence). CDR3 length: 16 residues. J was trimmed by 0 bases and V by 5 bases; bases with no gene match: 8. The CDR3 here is CASSRLGQGRSYEQYF. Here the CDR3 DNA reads TGTGCCAGCAGCCGTTTGGGACAGGGTCGCTCCTACGAGCAGTACTTC.

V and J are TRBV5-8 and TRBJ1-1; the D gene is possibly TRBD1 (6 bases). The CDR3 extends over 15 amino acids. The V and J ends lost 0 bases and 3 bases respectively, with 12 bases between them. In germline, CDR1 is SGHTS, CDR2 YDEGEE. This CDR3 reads CASSLGKWTDTEAFF. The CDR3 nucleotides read TGTGCCAGCAGCTTGGGTAAATGGACAGACACTGAAGCTTTCTTT.

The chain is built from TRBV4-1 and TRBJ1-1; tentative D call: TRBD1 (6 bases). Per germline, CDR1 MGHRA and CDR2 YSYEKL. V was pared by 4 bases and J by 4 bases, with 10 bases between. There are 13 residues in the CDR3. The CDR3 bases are TGCGCCAGCAGCCGAGGGGGGGTCACTGAAGCTTTCTTT. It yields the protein CASSRGGVTEAFF.

Here the CDR3 DNA reads TGTGCCAGCAGCTTCTTTGTAGCGGGAGGCGAGCAGTACTTC. Amino acid sequence: CASSFFVAGGEQYF. This chain uses TRBV5-6 with TRBJ2-7, with TRBD2 matching 10 bases. Germline trimming cut 2 bases from V and 6 bases from J; bases unmatched to any gene: 5. Germline loops: CDR1 SGHDT, CDR2 YYEEEE. The CDR3 is 14 amino acids.

CDR3 nucleotides: TGTGCCAGCAGCTTTCGGGCTAGCGGGAGGGATACGCAGTATTTT. Encoded protein: CASSFRASGRDTQYF. The chain is built from TRBV7-7 and TRBJ2-3; the match to TRBD2 covers 11 bases. The CDR3 has 15 amino acids. CDR1 and CDR2 (germline): SSHAT, FNYEAQ (reference sequence). Unmatched junction bases numbered 5, after V lost 3 bases and J lost 6 bases.

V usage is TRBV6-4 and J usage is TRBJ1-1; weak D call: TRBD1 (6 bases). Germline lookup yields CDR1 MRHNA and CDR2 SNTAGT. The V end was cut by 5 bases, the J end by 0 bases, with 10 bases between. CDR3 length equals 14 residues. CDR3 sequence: CASSPGTMNTEAFF. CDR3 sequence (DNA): TGTGCCAGCAGTCCCGGGACAATGAACACTGAAGCTTTCTTT.